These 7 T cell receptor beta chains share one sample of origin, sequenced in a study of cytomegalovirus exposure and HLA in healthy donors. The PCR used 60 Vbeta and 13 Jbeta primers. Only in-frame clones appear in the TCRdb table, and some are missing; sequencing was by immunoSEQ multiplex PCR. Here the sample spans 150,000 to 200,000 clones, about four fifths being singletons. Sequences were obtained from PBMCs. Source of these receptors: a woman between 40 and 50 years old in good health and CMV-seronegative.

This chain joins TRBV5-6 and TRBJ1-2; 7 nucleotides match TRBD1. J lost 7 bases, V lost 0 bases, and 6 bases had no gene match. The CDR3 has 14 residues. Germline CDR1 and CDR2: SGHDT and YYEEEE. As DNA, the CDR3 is TGTGCCAGCAGCTTGGAGATCAACAGGGGTGGCTACACCTTC. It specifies CASSLEINRGGYTF. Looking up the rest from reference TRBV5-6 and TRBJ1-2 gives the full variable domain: DAGVTQSPTHLIKTRGQQVTLRCSPKSGHDTVSWYQQALGQGPQFIFQYYEEEERQRGNFPDRFSGHQFPNYSSELNVNALLLGDSALYLCASSLEINRGGYTFGSGTRLTVV.

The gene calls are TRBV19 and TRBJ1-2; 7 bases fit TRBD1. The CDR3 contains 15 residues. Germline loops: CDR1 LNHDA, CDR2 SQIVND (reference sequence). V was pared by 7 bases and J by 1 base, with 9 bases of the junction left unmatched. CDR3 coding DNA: TGTGCCAGTACCCCGACAGGGCGAGGTAACTATGGCTACACCTTC. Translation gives CASTPTGRGNYGYTF.

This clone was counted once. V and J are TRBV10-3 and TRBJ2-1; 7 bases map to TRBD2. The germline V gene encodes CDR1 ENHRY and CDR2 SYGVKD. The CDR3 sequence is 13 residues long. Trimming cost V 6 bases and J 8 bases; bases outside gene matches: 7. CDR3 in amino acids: CAISAGGGDEQFF. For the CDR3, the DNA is TGTGCCATCAGCGCCGGTGGGGGGGATGAGCAGTTCTTC.

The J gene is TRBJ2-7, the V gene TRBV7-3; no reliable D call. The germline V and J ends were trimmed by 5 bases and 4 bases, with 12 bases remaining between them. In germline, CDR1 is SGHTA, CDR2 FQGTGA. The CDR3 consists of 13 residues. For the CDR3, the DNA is TGTGCCAGCAGCCCAGACTCTCGTTACGAGCAGTACTTC. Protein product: CASSPDSRYEQYF.

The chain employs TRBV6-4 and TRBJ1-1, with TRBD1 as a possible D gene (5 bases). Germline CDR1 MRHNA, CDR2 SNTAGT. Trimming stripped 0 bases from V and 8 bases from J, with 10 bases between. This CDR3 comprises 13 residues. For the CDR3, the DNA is TGTGCCAGCAGTGACTCCCGACAGCCCGAAGCTTTCTTT. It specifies CASSDSRQPEAFF.

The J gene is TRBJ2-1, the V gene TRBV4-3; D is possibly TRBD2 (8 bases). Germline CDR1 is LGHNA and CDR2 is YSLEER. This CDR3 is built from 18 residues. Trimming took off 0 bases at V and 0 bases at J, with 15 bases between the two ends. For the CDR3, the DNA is TGCGCCAGCAGCCAAGATGCGGGGGGACAGCTCTCCTACAATGAGCAGTTCTTC. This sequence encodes CASSQDAGGQLSYNEQFF.

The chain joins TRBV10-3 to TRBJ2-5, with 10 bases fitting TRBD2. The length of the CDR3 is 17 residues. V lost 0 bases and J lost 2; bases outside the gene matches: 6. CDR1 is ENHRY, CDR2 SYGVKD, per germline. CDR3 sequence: CAISESSGRGGQETQYF. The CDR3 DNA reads TGTGCCATCAGTGAGTCGAGCGGGAGGGGAGGGCAAGAGACCCAGTACTTC.